The 28 T cell receptor beta chains presented below share a single source sample, sequenced in a study of response to subunit inactivated influenza vaccine. TCRdb recomputed calls from the RT-PCR reads with MiXCR, one row per CDR3 protein. In the table there are some 480,000 distinct CDR3 sequences, roughly 11% of which are singletons. Sequencing used PBMCs from blood, obtained roughly 47 days after vaccination. These receptors were collected from a man aged 50 or older who received an inactivated influenza vaccine.

The chain uses TRBV7-2 and TRBJ2-7, with TRBD2 identical over 7 bases. V gave up 5 bases and J gave up 2 bases; unmatched junction bases: 9. The CDR3 is made up of 15 amino acids. Germline lookup yields CDR1 SGHTA and CDR2 FQGNSA. The chain's CDR3 is CASSRQSGATYEQYF. CDR3 DNA sequence: TGTGCCAGCAGCCGACAAAGCGGGGCCACCTACGAGCAGTACTTC.

This rearrangement joins TRBV7-9 to TRBJ1-5, with D perhaps TRBD1 (5 bases). Germline CDR1 SEHNR, CDR2 FQNEAQ (reference sequence). The CDR3 runs 16 residues. Trimming removed 1 base from V and 7 bases from J, with 17 bases in between. The CDR3 DNA reads as TGTGCCAGCAGCTTAGGGGGTGCAGGGATGGAGCAGCCCCAGCATTTT. It translates to CASSLGGAGMEQPQHF.

This clonotype has ten or more counts. V gene TRBV4-1 combines with J gene TRBJ2-7; no clear D. Trimming left V 0 bases short and J 5 bases short, with 8 bases between. This CDR3 contains 13 residues. Germline V CDR1 and CDR2: MGHRA, YSYEKL. The DNA of the CDR3 is TGCGCCAGCAGCCAAGATTTACTGCACGAGCAGTACTTC. Its translation: CASSQDLLHEQYF.

This clonotype was observed many times. The chain couples TRBV12-3 or TRBV12-4 to TRBJ2-7; D not certain. The CDR3 length is 13 residues. Between the trimmed V and J ends, which lost 3 bases and 5 bases, there was a span of 11 bases. CDR3 amino acids: CASSFGPVDEQYF. The CDR3 nucleotides are TGTGCCAGCAGTTTCGGGCCCGTCGACGAGCAGTACTTC.

CDR3 sequence reads: CASSKSYGSEGGKQETQYF. The CDR3 DNA follows: TGTGCCAGCAGCAAATCCTATGGGTCGGAGGGCGGAAAGCAAGAGACCCAGTACTTC. The chain links TRBV21-1 to TRBJ2-5; the tabulated D call, TRBD2, remains unverified against the DNA. TRBV21-1 is labeled a pseudogene. The CDR3 extends over 19 amino acids.

The table lists this clonotype with a few counts. CDR3 nucleotide sequence: TGTGCCAGCAGCTCCCGACTAGCGGGTCACAATGAGCAGTTCTTC. Protein sequence: CASSSRLAGHNEQFF. The rearrangement joins TRBV7-2 to TRBJ2-1, with TRBD2 matching over 10 bases. Germline values: CDR1 SGHTA, CDR2 FQGNSA. There are 15 residues in the CDR3. The V segment lost 4 bases and the J segment 5 bases; nucleotides outside the gene matches: 5.

This clonotype was seen many times. The rearrangement uses TRBV7-9 and TRBJ1-6; D not resolved. The CDR3 is made up of 14 amino acids. Germline CDR1 and CDR2: SEHNR and FQNEAQ (reference sequence). Trimming removed 5 bases from V and 7 bases from J, with 12 bases in between. CDR3 nucleotide sequence: TGTGCCAGCAGCGCTCCGATCAGGAATTCACCCCTCCACTTT. It is translated as CASSAPIRNSPLHF.

The rearrangement links TRBV30 to TRBJ2-1, with D tentatively TRBD2 (6 bases). Germline assignment: CDR1 GTSNPN and CDR2 SVGIG (reference sequence). The CDR3 loop spans 12 amino acids. V was pared by 5 bases and J by 4 bases, with 9 bases between. CDR3: CAWDRGYNEQFF. In DNA, the CDR3 is TGTGCCTGGGACCGGGGGTACAATGAGCAGTTCTTC. Together with reference TRBV30 and TRBJ2-1, the CDR3 gives the full variable domain: SQTIHQWPATLVQPVGSPLSLECTVEGTSNPNLYWYRQAAGRGLQLLFYSVGIGQISSEVPQNLSASRPQDRQFILSSKKLLLSDSGFYLCAWDRGYNEQFFGPGTRLTVL.

The V call is TRBV5-1, the J call TRBJ2-5; 11 bases line up with TRBD2. The CDR3 sequence is 18 residues long. Trimming at V came to 0 bases and at J to 5 bases, leaving 12 bases not matched to a gene. CDR1 and CDR2 from the germline V gene are SGHRS and YFSETQ. In DNA, the CDR3 is TGCGCCAGCAGCTTGGCCATGGATAGCGGGAGGGCCGGCGAGACCCAGTACTTC. It is translated as CASSLAMDSGRAGETQYF.

The V and J genes are TRBV3-1 and TRBJ1-2, with a weak D call TRBD1 (5 bases). Trimming pared 4 bases from V and 8 bases from J, leaving 17 bases between. CDR1 is LGHDT and CDR2 is YNNKEL in the germline V gene (reference sequence). The CDR3 totals 14 residues. CDR3 residues: CASSPQRTPLGYTF. CDR3 in DNA: TGTGCCAGCAGCCCCCAGAGGACACCGCTGGGCTACACCTTC.

This chain links TRBV7-9 with TRBJ1-4, with D possibly being TRBD1 (6 bases). Germline assignment: CDR1 SEHNR and CDR2 FQNEAQ (reference sequence). Trimming pared 4 bases from V and 8 bases from J, leaving 14 bases between. CDR3 length: 14 residues. The CDR3 coding sequence is TGTGCCAGCAGCTCGGGACCCCAGGGGGAAAAACTGTTTTTT. Protein product: CASSSGPQGEKLFF.

This clonotype was seen at least ten times. The rearrangement joins TRBV6-5 to TRBJ2-7, with D perhaps matching TRBD2 (6 bases). Germline assignment: CDR1 MNHEY and CDR2 SVGAGI. The V end lost 4 bases, the J end lost 1 base, and 8 bases lay between the germline ends. This CDR3 has 13 amino acids. For the CDR3, the DNA is TGTGCCAGCAGTTTCGGACTATCCTACGAGCAGTACTTC. Its translation is CASSFGLSYEQYF.

This chain uses TRBV7-2 with TRBJ2-2; 7 bases agree with TRBD1. V trimming: 1 base; J trimming: 0 bases; junction bases outside the gene matches: 5. The CDR3 spans 17 residues. Germline V gene data show CDR1 as SGHTA and CDR2 as FQGNSA. In DNA, the CDR3 is TGTGCCAGCAGCTTAGTGGCCGGGACAGCGAACACCGGGGAGCTGTTTTTT. Its translation: CASSLVAGTANTGELFF.

The chain recombines TRBV2 with TRBJ2-1; D is possibly TRBD2 (5 bases). The CDR3 loop spans 15 amino acids. Germline values: CDR1 SNHLY, CDR2 FYNNEI. V lost 1 base and J 6 bases, leaving 13 bases between the germline ends. The CDR3 spells CASSEVASGFNEQFF. CDR3 sequence (DNA): TGTGCCAGCAGTGAAGTAGCGTCGGGCTTCAATGAGCAGTTCTTC. Together with reference TRBV2 and TRBJ2-1, the CDR3 gives the full variable domain: EPEVTQTPSHQVTQMGQEVILRCVPISNHLYFYWYRQILGQKVEFLVSFYNNEISEKSEIFDDQFSVERPDGSNFTLKIRSTKLEDSAMYFCASSEVASGFNEQFFGPGTRLTVL.

The V and J genes are TRBV7-6 and TRBJ2-3, with 14 nucleotides matching TRBD2. Unmatched junction bases numbered 8, after V lost 4 bases and J lost 5 bases. CDR3 size: 17 residues. CDR1 and CDR2 (germline): SGHVS, FNYEAQ. The CDR3, as DNA: TGTGCCAGCAGCTCGGGACTAGCGGGGGTTTCGGTAGATACGCAGTATTTT. Translation gives CASSSGLAGVSVDTQYF.

In this sample, this clonotype turned up a few times. CDR3 sequence (DNA): TGCAGCGTTGAAGCGCCAGGTGAAGCTTTCTTT. Translated: CSVEAPGEAFF. The gene calls are TRBV29-1 and TRBJ1-1; no reliable D call. The germline V gene encodes CDR1 SQVTM and CDR2 ANQGSEA. CDR3 length equals 11 residues. Trimming cost V 1 base and J 7 bases, with 7 bases left between them.

This clonotype was recorded a few times. The V call is TRBV5-5, the J call TRBJ2-1; no definite D call. The CDR3 length is 15 residues. V gave up 0 bases and J gave up 6 bases, with 13 bases separating them. Germline assignment: CDR1 SGHKS and CDR2 YYEKEE (reference sequence). CDR3 coding DNA: TGTGCCAGCAGCTTGGCCCTGGCAGGAATCAATGAGCAGTTCTTC. Translating it yields CASSLALAGINEQFF. The full variable domain, its missing parts supplied by reference TRBV5-5 and TRBJ2-1, is DAGVTQSPTHLIKTRGQQVTLRCSPISGHKSVSWYQQVLGQGPQFIFQYYEKEERGRGNFPDRFSARQFPNYSSELNVNALLLGDSALYLCASSLALAGINEQFFGPGTRLTVL.

This clonotype has a handful of counts. The gene calls are TRBV12-3 or TRBV12-4 and TRBJ2-2; 11 positions agree with TRBD2. With V trimmed by 2 bases and J by 3 bases, 5 bases remained unmatched. This CDR3 has 17 residues. CDR3 in amino acids: CASSLLAGGGYTGELFF. DNA of the CDR3: TGTGCCAGCAGTTTATTAGCGGGAGGGGGGTACACCGGGGAGCTGTTTTTT.

This clonotype was seen only a few times. This chain links TRBV4-3 with TRBJ2-7, with TRBD1 as a possible D gene (5 bases). CDR3 size: 14 residues. Trimming cost V 4 bases and J 3 bases, with 13 bases left between them. Germline lookup yields CDR1 LGHNA and CDR2 YSLEER. CDR3 protein: CASSPHRYHYEQYF. The CDR3 nucleotides read TGCGCCAGCAGCCCACACAGGTACCACTACGAGCAGTACTTC.

This clonotype was found a few times. DNA for the CDR3: TGTGCCAGCAGCTTAGCCCAGCACAATCAGCCCCAGCATTTT. Translating gives CASSLAQHNQPQHF. This chain joins TRBV11-3 and TRBJ1-5; D gene uncertain. Germline assignment: CDR1 SGHNT and CDR2 YENEEA. V gave up 1 base and J gave up 3 bases, with 7 bases separating them. The CDR3 runs 14 residues.

The gene calls are TRBV7-9 and TRBJ2-7; tentatively, D is TRBD1 or TRBD2 (5 bases each). Trimming took off 0 bases at V and 4 bases at J, with 10 bases between the two ends. This CDR3 comprises 14 residues. Germline values: CDR1 SEHNR, CDR2 FQNEAQ (reference sequence). CDR3 residues: CASSLAGEKYEQYF. Here the CDR3 DNA reads TGTGCCAGCAGCTTAGCGGGGGAGAAGTACGAGCAGTACTTC.

This clonotype came up many times. The chain employs TRBV5-1 and TRBJ2-3, with D possibly TRBD1 on 6 matching bases. V gave up 5 bases and J gave up 3 bases, with 13 bases separating them. Germline V gene data show CDR1 as SGHRS and CDR2 as YFSETQ. The CDR3 is made up of 14 amino acids. CDR3 region: CASRTGTMTDTQYF. The CDR3 DNA is TGCGCCAGCAGGACCGGGACAATGACAGATACGCAGTATTTT.

The rearrangement uses TRBV2 and TRBJ2-7; D ambiguous. CDR3 length: 13 residues. Germline V lookup: CDR1 SNHLY, CDR2 FYNNEI. Deletions cut 0 bases from V and 6 bases from J, with 9 bases between. CDR3 sequence (DNA): TGTGCCAGCAGTGAAGCGCGAAGTGGCGAGCAGTACTTC. Its protein is CASSEARSGEQYF.

This clonotype came up a few times. J is TRBJ2-3 and V is TRBV7-2; D call uncertain. Germline values: CDR1 SGHTA, CDR2 FQGNSA. The CDR3 runs to 17 residues. The V gene lost 3 bases and the J gene lost 3 bases, with 19 bases spanning the gap. The CDR3 coding sequence is TGTGCCAGCAGCTTGTATGGACCTTTGAATATAACAGATACGCAGTATTTT. It yields the protein CASSLYGPLNITDTQYF.

The chain links TRBV6-1 to TRBJ2-1; a weak D match, TRBD1 (6 bases). Germline CDR1 MNHNS, CDR2 SASEGT. Trimming took off 3 bases at V and 6 bases at J, with 15 bases between the two ends. The CDR3 sequence is 15 residues long. DNA for the CDR3: TGTGCCAGCAGTGAGCTTCCTGGACAGACCAATGAGCAGTTCTTC. It translates to CASSELPGQTNEQFF.

This chain uses TRBV11-2 with TRBJ2-2; D is unresolved. The CDR3 runs 12 residues. Germline CDR1 and CDR2: SGHAT and FQNNGV. V was pared by 5 bases and J by 8 bases, with 9 bases between. The CDR3 DNA reads as TGTGCCAGCAGCCCCCCCGTAGGGGAGCTGTTTTTT. It encodes CASSPPVGELFF.

The V call is TRBV27, the J call TRBJ1-4, with 8 bases aligning to TRBD1. Germline V gene data show CDR1 as MNHEY and CDR2 as SMNVEV (reference sequence). This CDR3 is built from 14 residues. The trim removed 6 bases at V and 5 bases at J, leaving 5 bases unmatched. CDR3 in amino acids: CASRRDRRNEKLFF. DNA of the CDR3: TGTGCCAGCAGGAGGGACAGGAGGAATGAAAAACTGTTTTTT.

The chain employs TRBV5-5 and TRBJ1-2, with D perhaps TRBD1 (6 bases). The germline gives CDR1 SGHKS, CDR2 YYEKEE (reference sequence). V shed 2 bases and J shed 5 bases, with 13 bases lying between them. This CDR3 comprises 14 residues. CDR3 nucleotide sequence: TGTGCCAGCAGCTTCGCAATGGACAGTTATGGCTACACCTTC. It codes for CASSFAMDSYGYTF.